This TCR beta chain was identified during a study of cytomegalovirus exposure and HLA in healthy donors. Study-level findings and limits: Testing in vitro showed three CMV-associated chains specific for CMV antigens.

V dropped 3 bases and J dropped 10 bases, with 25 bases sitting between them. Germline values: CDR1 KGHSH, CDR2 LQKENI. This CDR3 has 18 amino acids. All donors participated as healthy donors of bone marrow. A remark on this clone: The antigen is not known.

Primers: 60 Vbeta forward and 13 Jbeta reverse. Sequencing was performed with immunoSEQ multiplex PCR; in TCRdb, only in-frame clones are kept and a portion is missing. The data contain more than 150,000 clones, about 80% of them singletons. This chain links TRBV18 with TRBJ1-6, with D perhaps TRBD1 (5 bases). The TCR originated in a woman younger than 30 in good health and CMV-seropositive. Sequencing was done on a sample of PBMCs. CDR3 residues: CASSPNNQGRGASSPLHF. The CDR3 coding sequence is TGTGCCAGCTCACCGAACAATCAGGGAAGGGGTGCAAGCTCACCCCTCCACTTT.